These 10 T cell receptor beta chains were all obtained from the same sample, sequenced in a study of shared clonotypes between healthy human individuals (dated by TCRdb to between 2020 and 2021). The library was generated by the immunoSEQ multiplex PCR assay. TCRdb took this table from immuneACCESS and kept in-frame rearrangements with V and J called. Such tables lack part of the clones; where checked against another copy, unresolved V genes explain under half of the gap, and the rest is unexplained. In all, the sample holds approximately 500,000 clones, and about 96% of those were seen once. The top ten hold 0.06% of the sample. Specimen: naive CD4+ T cells sorted from blood. The cell subset or site label, as the study defines it: CD45RA+ positively selected. Receptor source: a woman aged 30 to 39 in good health.

The chain combines TRBV11-2 with TRBJ1-1; D unresolved. The germline V gene has CDR1 SGHAT and CDR2 FQNNGV. This CDR3 region has 13 residues. Trimming stripped 1 base from V and 1 base from J, with 4 bases between. Here the CDR3 DNA reads TGTGCCAGCAGCTTAGTCCAGAACACTGAAGCTTTCTTT. Residues: CASSLVQNTEAFF.

The J gene is TRBJ1-5, the V gene TRBV28; D unclear. Germline values: CDR1 MDHEN, CDR2 SYDVKM. The CDR3 is 15 residues long. Trimming took 9 bases from V and 2 from J, leaving 17 bases between them. Here the CDR3 DNA reads TGTGCCAGTTGTGGGTCCGCGCGCGGCAATCAGCCCCAGCATTTT. Its protein product is CASCGSARGNQPQHF. The full variable domain, with the rest looked up from reference TRBV28 and TRBJ1-5, is DVKVTQSSRYLVKRTGEKVFLECVQDMDHENMFWYRQDPGLGLRLIYFSYDVKMKEKGDIPEGYSVSREKKERFSLILESASTNQTSMYLCASCGSARGNQPQHFGDGTRLSIL.

The chain carries TRBV7-8 and TRBJ2-2; 10 positions match TRBD2. Germline V gene lookup returns CDR1 SGHVS and CDR2 FQNEAQ. This CDR3 is 16 amino acids long. J gave up 2 bases and V 5 bases, and 5 bases lay outside the gene matches. CDR3 sequence reads: CASSRIAGGNTGELFF. The CDR3, as DNA: TGTGCCAGCAGCCGAATAGCGGGAGGCAACACCGGGGAGCTGTTTTTT.

This chain joins TRBV5-6 and TRBJ2-1; possible D gene TRBD1, 5 bases. This CDR3 has 16 amino acids. V lost 4 bases, J lost 3 bases, and 17 bases lay in between. Germline CDR1 and CDR2: SGHDT and YYEEEE. The CDR3 loop is CASSNIGQGYYNEQFF. CDR3 in DNA: TGTGCCAGCAGCAATATAGGGCAGGGTTACTACAATGAGCAGTTCTTC.

The genes are TRBV5-1 and TRBJ1-1; D not certain. V was pared by 0 bases and J by 1 base, with 4 bases between. Germline V gene sequence: CDR1 SGHRS, CDR2 YFSETQ. The CDR3 extends over 13 amino acids. The CDR3 protein is CASSLGKNTEAFF. The DNA of the CDR3 is TGCGCCAGCAGCTTGGGTAAGAACACTGAAGCTTTCTTT.

This chain joins TRBV27 and TRBJ2-7; TRBD1 is a possible D gene (6 bases). Per the germline V gene, CDR1 is MNHEY and CDR2 is SMNVEV (reference sequence). This CDR3 contains 15 residues. Trimming pared 5 bases from V and 5 bases from J, leaving 19 bases between. The CDR3 DNA reads as TGTGCCAGCAGTCGCCTCGACAGGTCAAGAGACGAGCAGTACTTC. Its translation: CASSRLDRSRDEQYF.

V is TRBV11-2 and J is TRBJ1-5; D uncertain. Germline CDR1 is SGHAT and CDR2 is FQNNGV. CDR3 length equals 13 residues. The V gene lost 1 base and the J gene lost 10 bases, with 11 bases spanning the gap. The CDR3 nucleotides are TGTGCCAGCAGCTTAGTGAGCCTGGGTCCCCAGCATTTT. As protein: CASSLVSLGPQHF.

The V and J genes are TRBV18 and TRBJ1-5; D might be TRBD1 (5 bases). Germline CDR1 reads KGHSH; CDR2 reads LQKENI. Trimming removed 3 bases at V and 0 bases at J, with 9 bases between. The CDR3 consists of 15 residues. The chain's CDR3 is CASSPGQSSNQPQHF. The CDR3 DNA sequence: TGTGCCAGCTCACCGGGGCAGAGTAGCAATCAGCCCCAGCATTTT.

This clone was counted a single time. CDR3 in amino acids: CASSLGGWGRTSETQYF. The CDR3 DNA sequence: TGTGCCAGCAGCTTAGGAGGTTGGGGGAGGACCTCCGAGACCCAGTACTTC. This sequence joins TRBV11-3 and TRBJ2-5; TRBD2 is a possible D gene (6 bases). In germline, CDR1 is SGHNT, CDR2 YENEEA. The CDR3 is 17 residues long. The V end lost 1 base, the J end lost 5 bases, and 20 bases lay between the germline ends.

This chain connects TRBV4-1 to TRBJ2-7, with D possibly TRBD1 on 6 matching bases. The germline CDR1 and CDR2 sequences are MGHRA and YSYEKL. The CDR3 runs 16 residues. V gave up 2 bases and J gave up 0 bases, with 14 bases separating them. The CDR3 sequence is CASSQILQGRSYEQYF. CDR3 DNA: TGCGCCAGCAGCCAAATACTACAGGGCCGCTCCTACGAGCAGTACTTC.